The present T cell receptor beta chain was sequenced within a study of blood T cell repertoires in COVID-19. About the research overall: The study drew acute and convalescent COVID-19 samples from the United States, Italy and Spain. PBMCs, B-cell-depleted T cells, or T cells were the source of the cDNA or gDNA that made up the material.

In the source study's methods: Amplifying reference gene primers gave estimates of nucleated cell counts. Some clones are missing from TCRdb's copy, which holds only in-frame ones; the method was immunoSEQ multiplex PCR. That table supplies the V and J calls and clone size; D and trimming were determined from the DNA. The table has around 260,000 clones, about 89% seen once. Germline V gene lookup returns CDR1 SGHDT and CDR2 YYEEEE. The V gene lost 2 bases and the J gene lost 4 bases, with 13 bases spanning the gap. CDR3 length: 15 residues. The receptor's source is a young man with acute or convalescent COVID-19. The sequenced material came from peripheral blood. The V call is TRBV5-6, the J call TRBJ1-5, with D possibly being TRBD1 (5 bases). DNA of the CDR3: TGTGCCAGCAGCTTAGGCGGGGGATTAAATCAGCCCCAGCATTTT. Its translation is CASSLGGGLNQPQHF. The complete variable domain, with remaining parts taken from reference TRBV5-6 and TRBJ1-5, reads DAGVTQSPTHLIKTRGQQVTLRCSPKSGHDTVSWYQQALGQGPQFIFQYYEEEERQRGNFPDRFSGHQFPNYSSELNVNALLLGDSALYLCASSLGGGLNQPQHFGDGTRLSIL.